Given below is one T cell receptor beta chain in context. Germline V gene lookup returns CDR1 MDHEN and CDR2 SYDVKM. The V gene lost 4 bases and the J gene lost 0 bases, with 7 bases spanning the gap. The CDR3 extends over 14 amino acids. This sample is part of a study of OX40 agonist ivuxolimab in advanced cancers. Whole-study context: Six ivuxolimab dose levels, 0.01 to 10 mg/kg, were given intravenously every 2 weeks. Cancers in dose escalation were hepatocellular, melanoma, renal cell and head and neck.

Profiled with immunoSEQ multiplex PCR; TCRdb holds only in-frame clones, not every one. The table records about 17,000 clones, 70% to 90% of them present only once. The input for sequencing was CD4+ or CD8+ T cells sorted from blood, taken in a trial of the OX40 agonist ivuxolimab. The TCR comes from an adult with an advanced solid tumor such as melanoma, head and neck, liver or kidney cancer. The V call is TRBV28, the J call TRBJ2-1; unclear D gene. In nucleotides, the CDR3 is TGTGCCAGCAGTTCGGGTTACTCCTACAATGAGCAGTTCTTC. It translates to CASSSGYSYNEQFF.